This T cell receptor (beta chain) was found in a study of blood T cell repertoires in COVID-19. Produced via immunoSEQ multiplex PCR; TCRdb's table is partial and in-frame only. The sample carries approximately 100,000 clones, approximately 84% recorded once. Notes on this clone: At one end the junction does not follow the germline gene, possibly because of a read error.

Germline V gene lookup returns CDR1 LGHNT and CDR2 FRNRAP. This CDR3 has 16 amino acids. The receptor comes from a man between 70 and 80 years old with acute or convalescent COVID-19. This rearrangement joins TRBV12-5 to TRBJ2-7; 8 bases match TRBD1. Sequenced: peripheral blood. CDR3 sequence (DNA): TGTGCTAGTGGTTCACAAGGAAGACAGGGGAGGTACGAGCAGTGCTTC. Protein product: CASGSQGRQGRYEQCF.